The present entry profiles one T cell receptor beta chain with its context. Its specificity is not known. Germline loops: CDR1 SGHNT, CDR2 YYREEE (reference sequence). The CDR3 sequence is 15 residues long. Unmatched junction bases numbered 6, after V lost 2 bases and J lost 6 bases. These data originate in a study of T cell responses to AZD1222 COVID-19 vaccine. Measured with immunoSEQ multiplex PCR; TCRdb has only the in-frame clones, and not every one. The data contain about 68,000 clones, 86% of them singletons. Overall study findings and caveats: Of the AZD1222 recipients, only 5 to 7 were seropositive at baseline. Donor demographics were predominantly white British with a female majority; clonal diversity may be underestimated. Among vaccine-associated CD4 TCRs, coverage spanned spike, with dominance at 160-218 and 743-854.

J is TRBJ1-4 and V is TRBV5-4, with 8 positions matching TRBD1. The source was peripheral blood, collected on day 0 of AZD1222 vaccination. The source is an adult in good health. The CDR3 DNA reads TGTGCCAGCAGCTTCCAGGGGGCGGGGGATGAAAAACTGTTTTTT. Translation gives CASSFQGAGDEKLFF.